This T cell receptor beta chain appears in the sequencing data of a study of blood T cell repertoires in COVID-19. Data came from immunoSEQ multiplex PCR; TCRdb stores just in-frame clones and leaves some out. The sample holds some 230,000 clones; 83% are singletons and the top ten take roughly 7%. Losses at the gene ends were 4 bases for V and 4 bases for J; bases not matched to a gene: 11. This CDR3 has 15 residues. From germline, CDR1 is SGHNT and CDR2 YYREEE (reference sequence). The sequencing sample was made of peripheral blood. This chain links TRBV5-4 with TRBJ2-7, with 7 nucleotides matching TRBD1. This TCR derives from a woman in her forties or fifties with acute or convalescent COVID-19. The CDR3 DNA reads TGTGCCAGCAGCGAGAGGGACAGAACAAGTTACGAGCAGTACTTC. This sequence encodes CASSERDRTSYEQYF.